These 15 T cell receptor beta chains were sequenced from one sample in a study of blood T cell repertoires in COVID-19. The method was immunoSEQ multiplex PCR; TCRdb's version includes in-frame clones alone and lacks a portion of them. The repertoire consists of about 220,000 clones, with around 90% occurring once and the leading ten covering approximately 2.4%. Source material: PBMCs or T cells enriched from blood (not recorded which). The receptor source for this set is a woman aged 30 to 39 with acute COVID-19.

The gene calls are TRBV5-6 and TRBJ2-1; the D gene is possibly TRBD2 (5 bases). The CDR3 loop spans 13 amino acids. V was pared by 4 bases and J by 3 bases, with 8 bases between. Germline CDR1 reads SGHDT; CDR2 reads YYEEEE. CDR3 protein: CASSQDYYNEQFF. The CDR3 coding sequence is TGTGCCAGCAGCCAAGACTACTACAATGAGCAGTTCTTC.

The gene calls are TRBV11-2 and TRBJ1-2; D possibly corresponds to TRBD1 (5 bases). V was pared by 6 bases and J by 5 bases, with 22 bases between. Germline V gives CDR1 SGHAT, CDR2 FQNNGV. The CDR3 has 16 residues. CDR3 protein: CASRSSRTGVKYGYTF. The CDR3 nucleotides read TGTGCCAGCAGATCATCAAGGACGGGGGTTAAGTATGGCTACACCTTC.

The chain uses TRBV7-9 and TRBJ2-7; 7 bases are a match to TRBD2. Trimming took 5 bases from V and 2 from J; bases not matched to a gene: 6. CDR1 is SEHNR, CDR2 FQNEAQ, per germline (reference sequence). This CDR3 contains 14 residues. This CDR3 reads CASSLRGRAYEQYF. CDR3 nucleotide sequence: TGTGCCAGCAGCCTAAGAGGGAGGGCCTACGAGCAGTACTTC. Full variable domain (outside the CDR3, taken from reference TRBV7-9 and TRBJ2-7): DTGVSQNPRHKITKRGQNVTFRCDPISEHNRLYWYRQTLGQGPEFLTYFQNEAQLEKSRLLSDRFSAERPKGSFSTLEIQRTEQGDSAMYLCASSLRGRAYEQYFGPGTRLTVT.

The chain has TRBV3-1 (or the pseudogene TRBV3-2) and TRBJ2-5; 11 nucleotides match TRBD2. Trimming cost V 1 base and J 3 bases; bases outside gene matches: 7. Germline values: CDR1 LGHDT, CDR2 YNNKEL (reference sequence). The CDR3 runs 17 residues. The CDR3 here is CASSQGWGLAAKETQYF. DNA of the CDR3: TGTGCCAGCAGCCAAGGGTGGGGACTAGCGGCAAAAGAGACCCAGTACTTC.

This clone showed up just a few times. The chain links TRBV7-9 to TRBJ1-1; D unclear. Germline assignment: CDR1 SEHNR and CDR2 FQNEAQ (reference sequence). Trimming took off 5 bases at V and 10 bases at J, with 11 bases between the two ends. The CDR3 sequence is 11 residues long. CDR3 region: CASSRGDGAFF. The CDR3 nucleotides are TGTGCCAGCAGCCGGGGAGATGGAGCTTTCTTT.

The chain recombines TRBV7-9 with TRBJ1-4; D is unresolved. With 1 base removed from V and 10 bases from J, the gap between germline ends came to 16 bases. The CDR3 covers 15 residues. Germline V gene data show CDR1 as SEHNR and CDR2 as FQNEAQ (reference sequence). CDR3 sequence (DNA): TGTGCCAGCAGCTTAGGGGGAGGCAAAAAGGGAAAACTGTTTTTT. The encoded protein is CASSLGGGKKGKLFF.

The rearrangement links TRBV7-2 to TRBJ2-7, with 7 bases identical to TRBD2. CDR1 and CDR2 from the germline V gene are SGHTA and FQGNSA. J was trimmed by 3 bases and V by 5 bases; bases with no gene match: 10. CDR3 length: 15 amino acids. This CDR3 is CASSRGGGRSYEQYF. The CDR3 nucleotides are TGTGCCAGCAGCAGGGGCGGGGGACGGAGCTACGAGCAGTACTTC.

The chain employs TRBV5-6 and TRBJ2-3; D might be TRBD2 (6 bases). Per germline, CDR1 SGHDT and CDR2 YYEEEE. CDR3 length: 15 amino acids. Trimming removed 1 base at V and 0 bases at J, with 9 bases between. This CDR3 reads CASSLMGTSTDTQYF. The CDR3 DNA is TGTGCCAGCAGCTTGATGGGGACTAGCACAGATACGCAGTATTTT.

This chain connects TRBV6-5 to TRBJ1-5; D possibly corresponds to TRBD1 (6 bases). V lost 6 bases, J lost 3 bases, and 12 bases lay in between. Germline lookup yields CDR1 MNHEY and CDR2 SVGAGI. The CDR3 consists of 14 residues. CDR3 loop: CASSAGTNNQPQHF. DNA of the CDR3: TGTGCCAGCAGCGCCGGGACAAACAATCAGCCCCAGCATTTT.

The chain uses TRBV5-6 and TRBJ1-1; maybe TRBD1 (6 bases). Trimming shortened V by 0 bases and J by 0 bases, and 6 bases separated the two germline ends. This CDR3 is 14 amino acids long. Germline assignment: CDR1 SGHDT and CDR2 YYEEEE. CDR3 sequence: CASSLGTVNTEAFF. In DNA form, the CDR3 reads TGTGCCAGCAGCTTGGGGACAGTGAACACTGAAGCTTTCTTT.

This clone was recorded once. In nucleotides, the CDR3 is TGTGCCAGCAGCTTGGCCGGGGCGGGGGTTCCCGGGGAGCTGTTTTTT. Its translation: CASSLAGAGVPGELFF. V usage is TRBV5-4 and J usage is TRBJ2-2, with TRBD2 matching 7 bases. The ends lost 0 bases at V and 6 bases at J; junction bases unmatched: 8. Germline V gene lookup returns CDR1 SGHNT and CDR2 YYREEE (reference sequence). The CDR3 runs to 16 residues. Using reference TRBV5-4 and TRBJ2-2 for the parts outside the CDR3, the full variable domain is ETGVTQSPTHLIKTRGQQVTLRCSSQSGHNTVSWYQQALGQGPQFIFQYYREEENGRGNFPPRFSGLQFPNYSSELNVNALELDDSALYLCASSLAGAGVPGELFFGEGSRLTVL.

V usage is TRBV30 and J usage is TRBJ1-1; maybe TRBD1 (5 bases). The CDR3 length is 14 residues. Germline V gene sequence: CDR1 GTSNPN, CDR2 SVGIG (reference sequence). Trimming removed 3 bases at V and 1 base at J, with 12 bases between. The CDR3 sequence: CAWRARGGNTEAFF. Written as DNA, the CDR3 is TGTGCCTGGAGGGCCCGGGGGGGGAACACTGAAGCTTTCTTT. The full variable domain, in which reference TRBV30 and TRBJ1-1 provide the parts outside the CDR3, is SQTIHQWPATLVQPVGSPLSLECTVEGTSNPNLYWYRQAAGRGLQLLFYSVGIGQISSEVPQNLSASRPQDRQFILSSKKLLLSDSGFYLCAWRARGGNTEAFFGQGTRLTVV.

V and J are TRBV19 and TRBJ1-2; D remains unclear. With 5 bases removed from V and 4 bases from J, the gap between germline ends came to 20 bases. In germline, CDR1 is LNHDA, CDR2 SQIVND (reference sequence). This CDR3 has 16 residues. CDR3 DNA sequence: TGTGCCAGTAGTCCGGAGGGCGGTACGAGTACCTATGGCTACACCTTC. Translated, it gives CASSPEGGTSTYGYTF.

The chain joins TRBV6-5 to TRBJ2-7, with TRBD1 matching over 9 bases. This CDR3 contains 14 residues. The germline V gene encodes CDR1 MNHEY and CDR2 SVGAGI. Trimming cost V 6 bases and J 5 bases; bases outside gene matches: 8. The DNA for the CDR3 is TGTGCCAGCAGCCTCCCGGGACAGGGCCACGAGCAGTACTTC. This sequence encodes CASSLPGQGHEQYF.

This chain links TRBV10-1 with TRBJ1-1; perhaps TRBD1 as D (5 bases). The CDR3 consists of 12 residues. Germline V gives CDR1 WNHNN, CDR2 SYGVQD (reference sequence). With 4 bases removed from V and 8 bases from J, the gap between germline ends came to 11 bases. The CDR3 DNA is TGCGCCAGCAGTGGCGACAGCCAAGAAGCTTTCTTT. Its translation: CASSGDSQEAFF.